These 27 T cell receptor beta chains came from one sample sequenced in a study of identical twins. One entry per CDR3 protein results from TCRdb running MiXCR on the 5' RACE reads. Here the sample spans some 190,000 distinct CDR3 sequences, 15% being singletons. These data also featured in a second study, about T cells expressing NK-cell markers.

What was sequenced was CD8+ T cells sorted from blood. These TCRs come from a woman under 30 in good health.

This chain connects TRBV12-3 or TRBV12-4 to TRBJ1-4; 8 positions match TRBD1. This CDR3 is 13 amino acids long. J lost 5 bases, V lost 9 bases, and 5 bases had no gene match. CDR3 sequence: CASSGQANEKLFF. The DNA of the CDR3 is TGTGCCAGTTCGGGACAGGCGAATGAAAAACTGTTTTTT.

This clonotype showed up many times. The junction departs from germline at one end; a sequencing error may be responsible. The rearrangement joins TRBV5-1 to TRBJ2-7; D not certain. The germline CDR1 and CDR2 sequences are SGHRS and YFSETQ. The CDR3 consists of 13 residues. The CDR3 spells CASSLAPYYEQYF. The CDR3 nucleotides read TGTGCCAGCAGTTTAGCCCCCTACTACGAGCAGTACTTC.

There are a few counts of this clonotype. J is TRBJ2-7 and V is TRBV10-3; D may be TRBD1 (5 bases). CDR1 is ENHRY, CDR2 SYGVKD, per germline. The CDR3 contains 15 residues. V lost 3 bases, J lost 3 bases, and 15 bases lay in between. The chain's CDR3 is CAISESQGRLYEQYF. The CDR3 DNA sequence: TGTGCCATCAGTGAATCCCAGGGCAGACTCTACGAGCAGTACTTC.

This clonotype was observed a few times. The chain uses TRBV20-1 and TRBJ2-7, with D perhaps matching TRBD2 (5 bases). Between the trimmed V and J ends, which lost 1 base and 2 bases, there was a span of 12 bases. The CDR3 is 14 residues long. The germline V gene has CDR1 DFQATT and CDR2 SNEGSKA (reference sequence). The chain's CDR3 is CSARVPGKPYEQYF. Written as DNA, the CDR3 is TGCAGTGCTAGAGTTCCGGGAAAACCCTACGAGCAGTACTTC.

This clonotype was found a few times. V usage is TRBV5-6 and J usage is TRBJ2-2, with D perhaps matching TRBD2 (8 bases). V shed 3 bases and J shed 3 bases, with 21 bases lying between them. Germline V gene data show CDR1 as SGHDT and CDR2 as YYEEEE. The CDR3 runs 18 residues. The CDR3 loop reads CASSSLFSGTAYTGELFF. DNA of the CDR3: TGTGCCAGCAGCTCGTTGTTTAGCGGGACAGCATACACCGGGGAGCTGTTTTTT.

This clonotype turned up a few times. The V and J genes are TRBV10-2 and TRBJ2-7; D gene unclear. V shed 7 bases and J shed 7 bases, with 11 bases lying between them. This CDR3 has 11 residues. Germline CDR1 and CDR2: WSHSY and SAAADI. The CDR3 sequence is CASTDGREQYF. The CDR3 bases are TGCGCCAGCACCGATGGCAGAGAGCAGTACTTC.

V usage is TRBV4-3 and J usage is TRBJ2-7; the D gene could be TRBD1 or TRBD2 (6 bases each). Germline V CDR1 and CDR2: LGHNA, YSLEER. The CDR3 spans 16 residues. Trimming shortened V by 0 bases and J by 5 bases, and 17 bases separated the two germline ends. This CDR3 is CASSQDTQGRLNEQYF. The CDR3 DNA reads as TGCGCCAGCAGCCAAGATACCCAGGGGAGGTTGAACGAGCAGTACTTC.

This clonotype showed up just a few times. V is TRBV20-1 and J is TRBJ2-1; no clear D. Trimming stripped 3 bases from V and 2 bases from J, with 14 bases between. CDR3 size: 15 residues. Per germline, CDR1 DFQATT and CDR2 SNEGSKA (reference sequence). CDR3 amino acids: CSARSGATPYNEQFF. CDR3 nucleotides: TGCAGTGCTAGGAGTGGAGCGACCCCCTACAATGAGCAGTTCTTC.

The chain is built from TRBV5-8 and TRBJ2-5; possible D gene TRBD1, 6 bases. The CDR3 covers 15 residues. V was trimmed by 4 bases and J by 4 bases, leaving 17 bases between them. CDR1 is SGHTS and CDR2 is YDEGEE in the germline V gene. The CDR3 nucleotides are TGTGCCAGCAGCCCACAGGGCGGGTTAGGAGAGACCCAGTACTTC. As protein: CASSPQGGLGETQYF.

This clonotype showed up just a few times. This chain links TRBV29-1 with TRBJ2-1; TRBD1 aligns across 8 bases. The CDR3 has 14 residues. J was trimmed by 9 bases and V by 5 bases; bases with no gene match: 12. Germline CDR1 SQVTM, CDR2 ANQGSEA. The CDR3 here is CSVIPQGGESEQFF. The CDR3 nucleotides read TGCAGCGTTATACCACAGGGGGGTGAAAGTGAGCAGTTCTTC.

The chain recombines TRBV5-1 with TRBJ2-6; D is undetermined. The germline V gene encodes CDR1 SGHRS and CDR2 YFSETQ. V dropped 0 bases and J dropped 0 bases, with 10 bases sitting between them. CDR3 length equals 17 residues. CDR3 amino acids: CASSLADGNSGANVLTF. The CDR3 nucleotides read TGCGCCAGCAGCTTGGCCGATGGCAACTCTGGGGCCAACGTCCTGACTTTC.

The chain recombines TRBV5-5 with TRBJ2-3; 8 bases agree with TRBD1. The CDR3 length is 15 residues. Germline lookup yields CDR1 SGHKS and CDR2 YYEKEE (reference sequence). The V and J ends lost 4 bases and 6 bases, in that order; junction bases with no gene match: 10. CDR3 sequence reads: CASSDRDRPRDTQYF. CDR3 coding DNA: TGTGCCAGCAGCGACCGGGACAGGCCGAGGGATACGCAGTATTTT.

This clonotype was picked up a small number of times. V usage is TRBV12-3 or TRBV12-4 and J usage is TRBJ2-1, with D uncertain. The CDR3 runs to 12 residues. The V and J ends lost 3 bases and 9 bases respectively, with 9 bases between them. The CDR3 region is CASSFVGSEQFF. CDR3 nucleotide sequence: TGTGCCAGCAGTTTCGTGGGCTCTGAGCAGTTCTTC.

This clonotype was counted between two and nine times. The chain combines TRBV6-6 with TRBJ1-2, with D maybe TRBD1 (5 bases). In germline, CDR1 is MNHNY, CDR2 SVGAGI (reference sequence). This CDR3 contains 11 residues. CDR3 residues: CAIKDNYGYTF. CDR3 nucleotide sequence: TGTGCTATAAAGGACAATTATGGCTACACCTTC.

CDR3: CASNPHYEQYF. The CDR3, as DNA: TGTGCCAGCAATCCGCACTACGAGCAGTACTTC. This sequence joins TRBV2 and TRBJ2-7; D uncertain. CDR1 and CDR2 from the germline V gene are SNHLY and FYNNEI. There are 11 residues in the CDR3. V lost 7 bases and J 3 bases, leaving 7 bases between the germline ends.

This chain connects TRBV5-1 to TRBJ2-3; the match to TRBD2 covers 10 bases. CDR3 size: 15 residues. V dropped 4 bases and J dropped 4; count of bases not matched to a gene: 6. Germline V lookup: CDR1 SGHRS, CDR2 YFSETQ. The chain's CDR3 is CASSLAGVVADTQYF. Written as DNA, the CDR3 is TGCGCCAGCAGCCTAGCGGGAGTCGTCGCAGATACGCAGTATTTT. The full variable domain, rest sourced from reference TRBV5-1 and TRBJ2-3, is KAGVTQTPRYLIKTRGQQVTLSCSPISGHRSVSWYQQTPGQGLQFLFEYFSETQRNKGNFPGRFSGRQFSNSRSEMNVSTLELGDSALYLCASSLAGVVADTQYFGPGTRLTVL.

This clonotype was picked up one time. DNA for the CDR3: TGCAGTGCTAGAAAAGGCCCCCTGAGAGGAGAGCAGTACTTC. As protein: CSARKGPLRGEQYF. The chain recombines TRBV20-1 with TRBJ2-7; no firm D call. The germline V gene has CDR1 DFQATT and CDR2 SNEGSKA (reference sequence). With 2 bases removed from V and 7 bases from J, the gap between germline ends came to 18 bases. The CDR3 is 14 amino acids.

This clonotype was seen more than once but under ten times. The chain uses TRBV7-9 and TRBJ2-2; D ambiguous. This CDR3 has 11 residues. V lost 10 bases and J lost 5, with 8 bases in between. Germline V lookup: CDR1 SEHNR, CDR2 FQNEAQ (reference sequence). DNA of the CDR3: TGTGCCACCCGGATTACCGGGGAGCTGTTTTTT. Protein sequence: CATRITGELFF.

This sequence joins TRBV6-2 or TRBV6-3 and TRBJ2-5; 7 bases align to TRBD1. CDR1 and CDR2 (germline): MNHEY, SVGEGT. V shed 5 bases and J 2 bases; nucleotides not matched to a gene: 8. This CDR3 contains 15 residues. CDR3 bases: TGTGCCAGCAGTCTCCGGGACAGCGAGCAAGAGACCCAGTACTTC. Residues: CASSLRDSEQETQYF.

CDR3 DNA: TGTGCCAGCAGCCGGAGCCTCGTGAGTGGTGGCTACACCTTC. As protein: CASSRSLVSGGYTF. The chain couples TRBV7-9 to TRBJ1-2; D is unresolved. The V end lost 5 bases, the J end lost 7 bases, and 17 bases lay between the germline ends. This CDR3 region has 14 residues. CDR1 is SEHNR and CDR2 is FQNEAQ in the germline V gene (reference sequence).

This sequence joins TRBV29-1 and TRBJ1-2; 7 positions match TRBD1. The CDR3 sequence is 12 residues long. CDR1 is SQVTM, CDR2 ANQGSEA, per germline. V shed 6 bases, J shed 6 bases, and the junction held 7 bases outside the gene matches. This CDR3 reads CSVPGGRDGYTF. The CDR3, as DNA: TGCAGCGTACCAGGGGGACGGGATGGCTACACCTTC.

The chain couples TRBV25-1 to TRBJ2-7; tentatively, D is TRBD1 (6 bases). This CDR3 is 12 amino acids long. The germline V gene encodes CDR1 MGHDK and CDR2 SYGVNS. Trimming shortened V by 8 bases and J by 2 bases, and 10 bases separated the two germline ends. The DNA for the CDR3 is TGTGCCAGCGATGGGGGCACCTACGAGCAGTACTTC. Its translation: CASDGGTYEQYF.

The rearrangement uses TRBV7-9 and TRBJ1-2, with D possibly matching TRBD1 (5 bases). The germline V and J ends were trimmed by 2 bases and 8 bases, with 18 bases remaining between them. The length of the CDR3 is 15 residues. Germline CDR1 reads SEHNR; CDR2 reads FQNEAQ (reference sequence). CDR3 sequence (DNA): TGTGCCAGCAGCTTACCCGACAGCCTGGTGAAGGGCTACACCTTC. Its translation: CASSLPDSLVKGYTF.

The chain is built from TRBV4-3 and TRBJ2-7, with no clear D. Germline CDR1 reads LGHNA; CDR2 reads YSLEER. There are 14 residues in the CDR3. The ends were cut back, 0 bases at V and 3 bases at J, with 9 bases in the middle. The CDR3 DNA is TGCGCCAGCAGCCAAGATCAAGGAAACTACGAGCAGTACTTC. Its protein product is CASSQDQGNYEQYF.

This clonotype has only a few counts. This sequence joins TRBV7-6 and TRBJ2-5; 7 bases fit TRBD1. The CDR3 has 17 amino acids. Unmatched junction bases numbered 12, after V lost 4 bases and J lost 1 base. Germline V gene lookup returns CDR1 SGHVS and CDR2 FNYEAQ. The CDR3 sequence is CASSSHGTDDGQETQYF. CDR3 DNA: TGTGCCAGCAGCTCCCACGGGACAGATGACGGCCAAGAGACCCAGTACTTC.

V gene TRBV28 combines with J gene TRBJ2-7, with D tentatively TRBD1 or TRBD2 (5 bases each). The CDR3 is made up of 12 amino acids. V was cut by 10 bases and J by 2 bases, with 12 bases left in between. The germline V gene has CDR1 MDHEN and CDR2 SYDVKM. CDR3 DNA sequence: TGTGCCACCTGGGACGGACCCTACGAGCAGTACTTC. Its translation is CATWDGPYEQYF.

Only a few counts were recorded for this clonotype. The genes are TRBV10-2 and TRBJ2-1; 8 bases align to TRBD2. This CDR3 contains 16 residues. V lost 3 bases to trimming and J lost 7 bases; unmatched junction nucleotides: 11. The germline V gene encodes CDR1 WSHSY and CDR2 SAAADI. The CDR3 nucleotides are TGCGCCAGCAGTGAATCGGGAGGGCCTTTAAGAAATGAGCAGTTCTTC. This codes for CASSESGGPLRNEQFF.